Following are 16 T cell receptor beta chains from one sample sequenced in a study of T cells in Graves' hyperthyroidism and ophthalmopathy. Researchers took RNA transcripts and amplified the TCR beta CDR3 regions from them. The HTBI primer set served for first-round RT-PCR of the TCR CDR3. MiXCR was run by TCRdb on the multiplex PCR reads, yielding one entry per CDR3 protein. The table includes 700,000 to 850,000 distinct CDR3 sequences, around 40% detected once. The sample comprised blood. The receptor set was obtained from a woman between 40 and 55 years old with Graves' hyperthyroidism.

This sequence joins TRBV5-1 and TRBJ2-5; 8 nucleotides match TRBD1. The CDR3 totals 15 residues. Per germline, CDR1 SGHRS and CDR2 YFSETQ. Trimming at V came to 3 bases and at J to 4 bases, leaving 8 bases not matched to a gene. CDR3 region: CASSSWDRSGETQYF. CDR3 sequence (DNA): TGCGCCAGCAGCTCTTGGGACAGGTCGGGAGAGACCCAGTACTTC.

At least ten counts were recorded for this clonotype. CDR3 coding DNA: TGTGCCAGCAGTGTCCTGGGACTCAGATCGCCCCAGCATTTT. Its translation is CASSVLGLRSPQHF. V and J are TRBV6-1 and TRBJ1-5; D perhaps matches TRBD1 (5 bases). Trimming left V 4 bases short and J 9 bases short, with 16 bases between. This CDR3 contains 14 residues. Germline V gene data show CDR1 as MNHNS and CDR2 as SASEGT.

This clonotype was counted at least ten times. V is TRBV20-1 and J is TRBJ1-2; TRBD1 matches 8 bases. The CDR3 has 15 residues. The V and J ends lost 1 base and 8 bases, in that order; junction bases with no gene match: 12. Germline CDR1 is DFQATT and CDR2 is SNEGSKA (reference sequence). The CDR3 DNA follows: TGCAGTGCTAGAGGGGGCGCGGGACAGGCGACCGGCTACACCTTC. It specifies CSARGGAGQATGYTF.

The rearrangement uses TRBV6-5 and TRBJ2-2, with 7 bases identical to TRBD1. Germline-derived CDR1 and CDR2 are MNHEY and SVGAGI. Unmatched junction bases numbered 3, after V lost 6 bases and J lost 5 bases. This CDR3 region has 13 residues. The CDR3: CASSPGQTGELFF. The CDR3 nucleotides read TGTGCCAGCAGCCCGGGACAGACCGGGGAGCTGTTTTTT.

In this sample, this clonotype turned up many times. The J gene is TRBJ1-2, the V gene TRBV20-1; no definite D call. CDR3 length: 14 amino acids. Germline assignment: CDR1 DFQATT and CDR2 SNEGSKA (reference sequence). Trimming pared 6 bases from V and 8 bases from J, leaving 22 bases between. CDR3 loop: CSARETMEVGGYTF. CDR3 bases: TGCAGTGCCCGCGAAACAATGGAGGTTGGAGGCTACACCTTC.

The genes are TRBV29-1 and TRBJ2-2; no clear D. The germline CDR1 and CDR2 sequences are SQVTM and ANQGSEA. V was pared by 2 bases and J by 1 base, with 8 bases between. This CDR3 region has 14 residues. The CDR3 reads CSVERQQNTGELFF. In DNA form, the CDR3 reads TGCAGCGTTGAAAGGCAGCAGAACACCGGGGAGCTGTTTTTT.

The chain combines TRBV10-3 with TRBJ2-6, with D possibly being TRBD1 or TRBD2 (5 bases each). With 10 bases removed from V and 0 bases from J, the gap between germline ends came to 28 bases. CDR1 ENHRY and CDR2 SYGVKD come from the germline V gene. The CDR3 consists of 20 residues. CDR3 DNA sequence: TGTGCCAGCCCGGGACGTCCGAGACTCCTTCACAGCTCTGGGGCCAACGTCCTGACTTTC. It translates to CASPGRPRLLHSSGANVLTF.

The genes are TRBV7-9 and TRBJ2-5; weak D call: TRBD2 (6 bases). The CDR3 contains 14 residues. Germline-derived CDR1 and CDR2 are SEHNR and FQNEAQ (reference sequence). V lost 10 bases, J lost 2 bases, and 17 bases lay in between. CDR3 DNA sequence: TGTGCCATTATACGGGGGTCTCCTCAAGAGACCCAGTACTTC. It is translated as CAIIRGSPQETQYF.

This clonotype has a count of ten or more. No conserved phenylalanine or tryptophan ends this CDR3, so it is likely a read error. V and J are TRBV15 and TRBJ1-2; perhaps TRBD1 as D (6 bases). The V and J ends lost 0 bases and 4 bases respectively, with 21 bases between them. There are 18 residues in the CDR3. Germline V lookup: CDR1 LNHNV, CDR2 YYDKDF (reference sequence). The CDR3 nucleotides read TGTGCCACCAGCAGAGATCGCTCAGGGGTCAGCGGTCGCTATGGCTACACCCTC. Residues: CATSRDRSGVSGRYGYTL.

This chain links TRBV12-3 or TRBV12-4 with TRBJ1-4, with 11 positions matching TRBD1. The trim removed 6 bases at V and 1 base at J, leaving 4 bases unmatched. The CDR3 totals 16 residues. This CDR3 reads CASRTGTGGTNEKLFF. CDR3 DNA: TGTGCCAGCAGAACCGGGACAGGGGGAACTAATGAAAAACTGTTTTTT.

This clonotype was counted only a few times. CDR3: CASSSRGDFGNTIYF. CDR3 coding DNA: TGTGCCAGCAGCTCGAGAGGGGATTTTGGAAACACCATATATTTT. The gene calls are TRBV7-9 and TRBJ1-3; tentative D call: TRBD1 (5 bases). In germline, CDR1 is SEHNR, CDR2 FQNEAQ (reference sequence). The CDR3 has 15 residues. The ends were cut back, 4 bases at V and 3 bases at J, with 13 bases in the middle.

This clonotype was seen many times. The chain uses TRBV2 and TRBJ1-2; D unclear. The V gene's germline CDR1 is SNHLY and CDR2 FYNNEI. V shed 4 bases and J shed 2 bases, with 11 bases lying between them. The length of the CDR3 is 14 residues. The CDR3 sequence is CASSGTDVNYGYTF. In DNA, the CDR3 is TGTGCCAGCAGTGGGACGGACGTCAACTATGGCTACACCTTC.

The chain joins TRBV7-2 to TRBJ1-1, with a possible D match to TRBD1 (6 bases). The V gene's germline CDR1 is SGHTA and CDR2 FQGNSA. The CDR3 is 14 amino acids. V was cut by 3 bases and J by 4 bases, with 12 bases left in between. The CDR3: CASSLRQEATEAFF. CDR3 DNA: TGTGCCAGCAGCTTGAGACAGGAGGCCACTGAAGCTTTCTTT.

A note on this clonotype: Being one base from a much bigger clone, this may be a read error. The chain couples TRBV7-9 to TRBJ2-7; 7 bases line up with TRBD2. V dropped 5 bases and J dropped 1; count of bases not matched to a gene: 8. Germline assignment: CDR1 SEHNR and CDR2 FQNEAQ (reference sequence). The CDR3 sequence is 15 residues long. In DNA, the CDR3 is TGTGCCAGCAGCGCCGGGGCTAGCGGATCCTACGAGCAGTACTTC. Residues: CASSAGASGSYEQYF.

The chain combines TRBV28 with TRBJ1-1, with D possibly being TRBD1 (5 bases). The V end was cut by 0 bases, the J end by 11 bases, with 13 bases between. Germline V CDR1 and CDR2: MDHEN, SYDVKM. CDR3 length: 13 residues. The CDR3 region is CASSLWDTGRAFF. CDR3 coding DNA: TGTGCCAGCAGTTTATGGGACACCGGACGGGCTTTCTTT.

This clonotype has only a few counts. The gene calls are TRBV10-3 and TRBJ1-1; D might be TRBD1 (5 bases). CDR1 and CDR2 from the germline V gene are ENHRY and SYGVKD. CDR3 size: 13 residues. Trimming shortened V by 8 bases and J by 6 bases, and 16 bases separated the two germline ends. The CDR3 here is CAIQGAEGSEAFF. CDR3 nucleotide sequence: TGTGCCATCCAAGGGGCGGAGGGGTCTGAAGCTTTCTTT.